This T cell receptor (beta chain) was captured in a study of cytomegalovirus exposure and HLA in healthy donors. PCR was performed using 60 Vbeta and 13 Jbeta primers. TCRdb keeps only in-frame clones here, not all; method: immunoSEQ multiplex PCR. This sample has 150,000 to 200,000 clones, with around 72% found just once. A remark on this clone: Its antigen is not known.

This CDR3 contains 15 residues. The germline V and J ends were trimmed by 3 bases and 3 bases, with 17 bases remaining between them. CDR1 and CDR2 (germline): GTSNPN, SVGIG (reference sequence). Overall study results and limits: TCR sequences were mostly rare, though some public TCRs occurred in many donors. Researchers had no immune exposure information except CMV serostatus available.

The sequence came from a woman aged 45 to 65 in good health and CMV-seropositive. The specimen sequenced was PBMCs. This chain connects TRBV30 to TRBJ1-2; the D gene is possibly TRBD1 (5 bases). Written as DNA, the CDR3 is TGTGCCTGGAGCGGGACGCGGGGGAGGGACTATGGCTACACCTTC. Encoded protein: CAWSGTRGRDYGYTF.